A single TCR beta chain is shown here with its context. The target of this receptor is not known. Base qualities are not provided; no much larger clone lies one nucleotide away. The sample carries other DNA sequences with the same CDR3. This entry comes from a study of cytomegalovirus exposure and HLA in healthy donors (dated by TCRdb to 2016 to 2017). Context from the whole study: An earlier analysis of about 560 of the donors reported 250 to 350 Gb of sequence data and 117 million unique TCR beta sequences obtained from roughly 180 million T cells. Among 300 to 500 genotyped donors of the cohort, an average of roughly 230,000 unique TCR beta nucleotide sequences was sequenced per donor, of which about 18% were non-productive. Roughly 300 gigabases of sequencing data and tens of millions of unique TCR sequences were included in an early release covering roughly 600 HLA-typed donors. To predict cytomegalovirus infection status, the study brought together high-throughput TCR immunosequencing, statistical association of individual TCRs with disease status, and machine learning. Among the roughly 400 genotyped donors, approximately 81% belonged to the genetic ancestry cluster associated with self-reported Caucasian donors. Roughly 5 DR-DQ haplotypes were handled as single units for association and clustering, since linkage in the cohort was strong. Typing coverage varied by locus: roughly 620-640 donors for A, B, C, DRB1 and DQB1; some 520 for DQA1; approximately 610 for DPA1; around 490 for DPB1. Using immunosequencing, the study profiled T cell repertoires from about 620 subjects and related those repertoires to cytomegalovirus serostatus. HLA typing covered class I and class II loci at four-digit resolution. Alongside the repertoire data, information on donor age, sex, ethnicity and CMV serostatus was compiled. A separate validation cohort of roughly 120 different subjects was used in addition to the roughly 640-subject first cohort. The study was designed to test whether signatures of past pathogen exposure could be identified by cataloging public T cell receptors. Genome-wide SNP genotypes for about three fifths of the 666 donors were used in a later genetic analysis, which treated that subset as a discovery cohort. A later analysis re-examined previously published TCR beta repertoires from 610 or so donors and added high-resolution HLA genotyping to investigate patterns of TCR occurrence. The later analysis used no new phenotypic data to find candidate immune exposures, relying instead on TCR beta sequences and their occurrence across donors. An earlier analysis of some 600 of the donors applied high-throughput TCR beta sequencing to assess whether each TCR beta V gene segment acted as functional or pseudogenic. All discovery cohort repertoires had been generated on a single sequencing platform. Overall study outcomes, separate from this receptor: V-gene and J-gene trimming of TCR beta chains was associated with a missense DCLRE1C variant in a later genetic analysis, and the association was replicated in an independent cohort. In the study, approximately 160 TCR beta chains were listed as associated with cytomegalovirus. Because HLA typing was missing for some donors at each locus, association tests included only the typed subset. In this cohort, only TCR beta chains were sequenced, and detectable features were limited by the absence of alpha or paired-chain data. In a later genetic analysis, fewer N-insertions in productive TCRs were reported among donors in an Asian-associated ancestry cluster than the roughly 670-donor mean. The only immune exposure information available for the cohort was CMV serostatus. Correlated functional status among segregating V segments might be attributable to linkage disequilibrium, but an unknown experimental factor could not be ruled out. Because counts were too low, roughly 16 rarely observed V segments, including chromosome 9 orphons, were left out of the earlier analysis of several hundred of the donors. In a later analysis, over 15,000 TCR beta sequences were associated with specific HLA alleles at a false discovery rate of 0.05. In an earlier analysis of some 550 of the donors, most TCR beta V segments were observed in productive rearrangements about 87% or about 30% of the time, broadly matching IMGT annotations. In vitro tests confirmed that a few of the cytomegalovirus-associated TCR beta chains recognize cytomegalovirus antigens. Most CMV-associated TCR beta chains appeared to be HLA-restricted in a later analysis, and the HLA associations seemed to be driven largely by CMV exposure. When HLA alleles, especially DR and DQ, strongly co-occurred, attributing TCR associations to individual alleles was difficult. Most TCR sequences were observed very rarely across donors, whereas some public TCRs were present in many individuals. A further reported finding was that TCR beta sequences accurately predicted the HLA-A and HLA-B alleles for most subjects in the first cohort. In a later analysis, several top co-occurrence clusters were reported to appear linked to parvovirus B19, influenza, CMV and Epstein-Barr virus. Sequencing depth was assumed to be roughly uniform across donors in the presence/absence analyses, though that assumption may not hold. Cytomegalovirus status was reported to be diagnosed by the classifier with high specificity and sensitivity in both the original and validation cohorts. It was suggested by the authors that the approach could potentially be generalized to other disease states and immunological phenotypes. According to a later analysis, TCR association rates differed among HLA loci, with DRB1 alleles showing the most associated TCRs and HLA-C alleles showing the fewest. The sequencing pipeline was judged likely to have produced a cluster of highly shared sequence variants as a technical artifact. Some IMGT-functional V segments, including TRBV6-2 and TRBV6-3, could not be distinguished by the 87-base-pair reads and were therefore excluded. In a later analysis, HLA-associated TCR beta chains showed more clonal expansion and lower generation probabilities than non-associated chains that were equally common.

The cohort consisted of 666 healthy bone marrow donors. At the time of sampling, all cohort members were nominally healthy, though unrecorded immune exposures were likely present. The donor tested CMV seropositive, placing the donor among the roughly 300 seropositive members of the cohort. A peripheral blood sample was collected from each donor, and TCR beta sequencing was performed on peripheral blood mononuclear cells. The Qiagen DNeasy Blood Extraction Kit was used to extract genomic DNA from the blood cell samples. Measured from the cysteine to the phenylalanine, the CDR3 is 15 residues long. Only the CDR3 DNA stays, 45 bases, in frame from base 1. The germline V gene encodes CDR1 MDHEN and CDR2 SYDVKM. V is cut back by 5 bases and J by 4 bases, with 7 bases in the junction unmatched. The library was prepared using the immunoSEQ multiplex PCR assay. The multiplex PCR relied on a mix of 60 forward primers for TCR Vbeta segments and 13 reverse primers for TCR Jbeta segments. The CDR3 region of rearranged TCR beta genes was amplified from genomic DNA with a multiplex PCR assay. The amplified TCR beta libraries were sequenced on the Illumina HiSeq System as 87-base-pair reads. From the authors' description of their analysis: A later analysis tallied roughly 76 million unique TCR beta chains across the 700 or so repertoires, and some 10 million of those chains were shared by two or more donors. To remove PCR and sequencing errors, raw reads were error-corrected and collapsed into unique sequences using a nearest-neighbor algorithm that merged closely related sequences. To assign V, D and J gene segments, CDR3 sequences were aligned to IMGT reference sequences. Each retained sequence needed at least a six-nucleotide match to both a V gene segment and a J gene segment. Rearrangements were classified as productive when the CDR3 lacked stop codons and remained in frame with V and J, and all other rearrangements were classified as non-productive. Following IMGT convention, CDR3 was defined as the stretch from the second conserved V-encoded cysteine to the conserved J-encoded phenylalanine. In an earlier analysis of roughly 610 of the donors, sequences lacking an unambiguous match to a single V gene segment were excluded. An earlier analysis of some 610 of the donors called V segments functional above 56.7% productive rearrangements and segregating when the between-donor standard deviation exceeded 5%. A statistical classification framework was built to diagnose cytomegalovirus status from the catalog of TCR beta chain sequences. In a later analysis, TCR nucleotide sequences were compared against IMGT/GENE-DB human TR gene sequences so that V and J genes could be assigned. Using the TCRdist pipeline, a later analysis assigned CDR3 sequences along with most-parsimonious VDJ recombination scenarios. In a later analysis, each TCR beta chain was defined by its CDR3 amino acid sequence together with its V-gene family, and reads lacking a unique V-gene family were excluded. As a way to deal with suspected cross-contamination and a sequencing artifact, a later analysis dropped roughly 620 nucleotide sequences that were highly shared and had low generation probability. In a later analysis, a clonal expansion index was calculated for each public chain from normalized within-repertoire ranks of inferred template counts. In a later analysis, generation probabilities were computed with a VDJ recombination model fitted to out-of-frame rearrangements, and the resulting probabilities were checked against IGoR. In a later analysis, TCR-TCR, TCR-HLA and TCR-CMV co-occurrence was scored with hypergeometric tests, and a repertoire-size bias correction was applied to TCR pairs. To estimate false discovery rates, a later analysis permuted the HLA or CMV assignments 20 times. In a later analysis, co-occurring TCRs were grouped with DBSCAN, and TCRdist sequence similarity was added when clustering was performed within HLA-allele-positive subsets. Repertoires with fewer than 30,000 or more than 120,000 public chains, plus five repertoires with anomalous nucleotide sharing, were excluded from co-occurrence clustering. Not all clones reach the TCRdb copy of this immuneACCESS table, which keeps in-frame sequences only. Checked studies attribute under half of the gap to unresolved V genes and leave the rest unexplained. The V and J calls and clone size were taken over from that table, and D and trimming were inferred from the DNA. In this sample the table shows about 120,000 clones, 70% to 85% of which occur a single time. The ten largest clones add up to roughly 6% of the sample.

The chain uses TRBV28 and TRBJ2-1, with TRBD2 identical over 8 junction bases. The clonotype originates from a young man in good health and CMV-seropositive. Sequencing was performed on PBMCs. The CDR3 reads CASSLGGGIYNEQFF. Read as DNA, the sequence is TGTGCCAGCAGTCTAGGCGGGGGGATTTACAATGAGCAGTTCTTC.